Listed below are T cell receptor beta chains from one sample, sequenced in a study of T cell changes during pregnancy in multiple sclerosis. This table comes from immunoSEQ multiplex PCR, and its TCRdb copy is limited to in-frame clones, with some not included. The sample has about 57,000 clones, approximately 92% seen once. The sample was CD4+ T cells from peripheral blood mononuclear cells, taken in the third trimester of pregnancy. All receptors derive from a female donor with multiple sclerosis, enrolled in a pregnancy study. The CDR3 runs from the conserved cysteine through the conserved F or W. D genes are given only for firm matches. Expanded clones are given a class, and other clones once, few, many or no size at all.

cdr3_nt	cdr3_aa	v_call	j_call	clone_size	d_call
TGTGCCAGCAGCGCGCCGGGGGAATTACAGCCCCAGCATTTT	CASSAPGELQPQHF	TRBV5-6	TRBJ1-5	NA	NA
TGTGCCAGCTCACCCCCTGGGGGGTGGGAGCAGTACTTC	CASSPPGGWEQYF	TRBV18	TRBJ2-7	NA	NA
TGTGCCAGCAGCTTAGTTCCCGCCTACAATGAGCAGTTCTTC	CASSLVPAYNEQFF	TRBV11-2	TRBJ2-1	NA	NA
TGTGCCAGCGTCCCTAGCGGGGGGTCGGATACGCAGTATTTT	CASVPSGGSDTQYF	TRBV6-6	TRBJ2-3	NA	TRBD2
TGTGCTAGTGGTAACAGGGGGGCGGGCGATGGGCAGTTCTTC	CASGNRGAGDGQFF	TRBV12-5	TRBJ2-1	NA	TRBD1
TGTGCCAGTAGGGACAGGGGGAAGTCGAATTCACCCCTCCACTTT	CASRDRGKSNSPLHF	TRBV19	TRBJ1-6	many	TRBD1
TGCAGCGTCTTGACAGGACCCTACGAGCAGTACTTC	CSVLTGPYEQYF	TRBV29-1	TRBJ2-7	NA	NA
TGTGCCAGCAGCCACCCGGGCCCAGGGGGTTACGAGCAGTACTTC	CASSHPGPGGYEQYF	TRBV7-2	TRBJ2-7	NA	TRBD1
TGTGCCATCGGGGGCAGGGGGCAAAATTCACCCCTCCACTTT	CAIGGRGQNSPLHF	TRBV10-3	TRBJ1-6	few	TRBD1
TGTGCCAGCAGCCCCATCACTGGAAACACCATATATTTT	CASSPITGNTIYF	TRBV9	TRBJ1-3	NA	NA
TGTGCCACCAGCAGAGAGGCCAGGGCAGCAACTAATGAAAAACTGTTTTTT	CATSREARAATNEKLFF	TRBV15	TRBJ1-4	NA	NA
TGTGCCAGTAGTACCAGCGGGGGGACAGGTGACGAGCAGTACTTC	CASSTSGGTGDEQYF	TRBV19	TRBJ2-7	NA	NA
TGTGCCAGCTCCCTATTCGGGGGGACCACCTCTGGGGCCAACGTCCTGACTTTC	CASSLFGGTTSGANVLTF	TRBV18	TRBJ2-6	NA	TRBD2
TGTGCCAGCAGCTTAAACAGGGGCTATGGCTACACCTTC	CASSLNRGYGYTF	TRBV7-3	TRBJ1-2	NA	TRBD1
TGTGCCAGCAGCTTAGTGGTGGCGGGGGGTTTCAATGAGCAGTTCTTC	CASSLVVAGGFNEQFF	TRBV7-6	TRBJ2-1	once	TRBD2
TGTGCCTGGGCTTACGGTTTAACAGGGGGCCAGCCCCAGCATTTT	CAWAYGLTGGQPQHF	TRBV30	TRBJ1-5	NA	TRBD1
TGTGCCAGTAGTAACAGGGGGCCAGGGAACACTGAAGCTTTCTTT	CASSNRGPGNTEAFF	TRBV19	TRBJ1-1	NA	TRBD1
TGCGCCAGCAGCCAAGATCCTCTGGCGGGGCGGGGCACAGATACGCAGTATTTT	CASSQDPLAGRGTDTQYF	TRBV4-3	TRBJ2-3	once	NA
TGTGCCAGCAGTGAAGGTGGGCAGCACTATGGCTACACCTTC	CASSEGGQHYGYTF	TRBV2	TRBJ1-2	NA	NA
TGTGCCAGCAGTGAGACGGACAGGGGCGGCTACACCTTC	CASSETDRGGYTF	TRBV6-1	TRBJ1-2	NA	TRBD1
TGTGCCAGTAGTGGACAGTACGATTCCTACGAGCAGTACTTC	CASSGQYDSYEQYF	TRBV19	TRBJ2-7	NA	NA
TGTGCCAGCAGCCCGGGACTTTCTGGAAACACCATATATTTT	CASSPGLSGNTIYF	TRBV7-2	TRBJ1-3	NA	NA
TGTGCCAGTAGTATCCAGGGTGGTGGTGAAGCTTTCTTT	CASSIQGGGEAFF	TRBV19	TRBJ1-1	NA	NA
TGTGCCAGCAGCTTAGTCCGGACCGGGGGTGGTAGCTACAATGAGCAGTTCTTC	CASSLVRTGGGSYNEQFF	TRBV11-3	TRBJ2-1	NA	NA
TGTGCCAGCAGCTTAGGTACGTCGGGAGGGGATCAGCCCCAGCATTTT	CASSLGTSGGDQPQHF	TRBV7-8	TRBJ1-5	NA	NA
TGTGCCAGCAGTTTGCAGGGGCACTACGAGCAGTACTTC	CASSLQGHYEQYF	TRBV27	TRBJ2-7	NA	NA
TGCAGCGCCTGGACAGGGGGCGGTTTCTACAATGAGCAGTTCTTC	CSAWTGGGFYNEQFF	TRBV29-1	TRBJ2-1	NA	TRBD1
TGTGCCAGCAGTCCTGACAGGGTATTGGGCTACGAGCAGTACTTC	CASSPDRVLGYEQYF	TRBV27	TRBJ2-7	NA	TRBD1
TGTGCCAGCAGTGCTCCCGGCGGAAGCTCCTATAATTCACCCCTCCACTTT	CASSAPGGSSYNSPLHF	TRBV28	TRBJ1-6	NA	NA
TGTGCCAGCAGCCAAAGCGGGGGGGCTAATACGCAGTATTTT	CASSQSGGANTQYF	TRBV5-6	TRBJ2-3	NA	TRBD2
TGTGCCAGCAGATTAACAGGGGGTCGCACCGGGGAGCTGTTTTTT	CASRLTGGRTGELFF	TRBV7-2	TRBJ2-2	NA	TRBD1
TGTGCCATCTCCGAATCGGTGAACACCATATATTTT	CAISESVNTIYF	TRBV10-3	TRBJ1-3	NA	NA
TGCGCCAGCAGCTTAGAGGGAGGCGAGACCCAGTACTTC	CASSLEGGETQYF	TRBV5-1	TRBJ2-5	NA	NA
TGTGCCAGCAGCTCCGGCCGCGGAAGGGGCGAGCAGTACTTC	CASSSGRGRGEQYF	TRBV7-6	TRBJ2-7	NA	NA
TGTGCCAGCAGCTTTTCGCCCGGGACAGGGAGTGAAAAACTGTTTTTT	CASSFSPGTGSEKLFF	TRBV5-6	TRBJ1-4	NA	TRBD1
TGTGCCAGCAGCTGGGCGGGGGTTTCGGACAGCCTAGGCTACACCTTC	CASSWAGVSDSLGYTF	TRBV7-2	TRBJ1-2	NA	NA
TGTGCCAGCAGCTTAGGGGTTAGCGGGGACACAGATACGCAGTATTTT	CASSLGVSGDTDTQYF	TRBV7-9	TRBJ2-3	NA	TRBD2
TGTGCCAGCTCAGGAAGTCCCGGGACGGGAGGCACTGAAGCTTTCTTT	CASSGSPGTGGTEAFF	TRBV18	TRBJ1-1	NA	NA
TGTGCCACCAGCAGAGATTCATTTGGACAGGGGGTATCGAACACCGGGGAGCTGTTTTTT	CATSRDSFGQGVSNTGELFF	TRBV15	TRBJ2-2	NA	TRBD1
TGTGCCAGCAGCTTAAGACTAGCGGGGGCCGCGAACACCGGGGAGCTGTTTTTT	CASSLRLAGAANTGELFF	TRBV7-3	TRBJ2-2	NA	TRBD2
TGTGCCAGCAGCTTGTACGGGCAGGGGGAACGTGGCTACACCTTC	CASSLYGQGERGYTF	TRBV5-6	TRBJ1-2	NA	TRBD1
TGTGCCAGCAGCCCGCGGGCAGTTTATAGCAATCAGCCCCAGCATTTT	CASSPRAVYSNQPQHF	TRBV7-2	TRBJ1-5	once	NA
TGTGCCAGCAGACCTGCATCGACAGGATGGAATGAGCAGTTCTTC	CASRPASTGWNEQFF	TRBV6-1	TRBJ2-1	NA	NA
TGTGCCTGGAGTGTACAGGGGGCGTCTAACTATGGCTACACCTTC	CAWSVQGASNYGYTF	TRBV30	TRBJ1-2	NA	TRBD1
TGTGCCAGCTCACCGCCCGGGATAGGTATGGGTTTCTTT	CASSPPGIGMGFF	TRBV18	TRBJ1-1	NA	NA
TGTGCCACCAGCCCCGGGGGGTCTAATGAAAAACTGTTTTTT	CATSPGGSNEKLFF	TRBV15	TRBJ1-4	NA	NA
TGTGCCAGCAGCGAGGGCCCGGGACAGGACCTTTCCTCACCCCTCCACTTT	CASSEGPGQDLSSPLHF	TRBV25-1	TRBJ1-6	NA	TRBD1
TGTGCCAGTAGTAAGATGCCAGGGGATCAGCCCCAGCATTTT	CASSKMPGDQPQHF	TRBV19	TRBJ1-5	NA	NA
TGTGCTAGTGGTTTGCCCCGGGGAGGGGTAAACACCGGGGAGCTGTTTTTT	CASGLPRGGVNTGELFF	TRBV12-5	TRBJ2-2	NA	TRBD2
TGTGCCAGCAGCTCATTGGACAGGGCAAATCAGCCCCAGCATTTT	CASSSLDRANQPQHF	TRBV7-9	TRBJ1-5	NA	TRBD1